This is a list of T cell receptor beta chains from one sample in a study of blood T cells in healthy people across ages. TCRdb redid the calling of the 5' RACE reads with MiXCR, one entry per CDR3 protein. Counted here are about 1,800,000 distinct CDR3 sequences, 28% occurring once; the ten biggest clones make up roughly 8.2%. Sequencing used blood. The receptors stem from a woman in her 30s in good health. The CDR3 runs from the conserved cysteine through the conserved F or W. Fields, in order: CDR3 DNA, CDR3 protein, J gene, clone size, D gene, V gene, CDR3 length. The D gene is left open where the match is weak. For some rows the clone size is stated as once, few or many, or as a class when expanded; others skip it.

TGCAGCGTTGAGGGAGGCCAAACCTACGAGCAGTACTTC	CSVEGGQTYEQYF	TRBJ2-7	.	.	TRBV29-1	13
TGCGCCAGCAGCTCCGGGACTAGCGGGGTGTATGAGCAGTTCTTC	CASSSGTSGVYEQFF	TRBJ2-1	.	TRBD2	TRBV5-1	15
TGCAGTGCTATAATTGCGGGAAACATTCAGTACTTC	CSAIIAGNIQYF	TRBJ2-4	.	.	TRBV20-1	12
TGTGCCAGCTTAGGGACTAGCGGGGCCTACGAGCAGTACTTC	CASLGTSGAYEQYF	TRBJ2-7	.	TRBD2	TRBV18	14
TGTGCCAGCAGCTTATCGCATTTGGACAGTGCATCTTTTCAGCCCCAGCATTTT	CASSLSHLDSASFQPQHF	TRBJ1-5	.	.	TRBV7-2	18
TGTGCCAGCAGCGATGACGGGGGTTCACCCCTCCACTTT	CASSDDGGSPLHF	TRBJ1-6	.	.	TRBV7-3	13
TGTGCCAGCGGAAGAGGGACAGCGACTCACAATGAGCAGTTCTTC	CASGRGTATHNEQFF	TRBJ2-1	.	TRBD1	TRBV12-3/TRBV12-4	15
TGTGCCAGCAGCCAAGCGGGGGGATGGGCTGAAGCTTTCTTT	CASSQAGGWAEAFF	TRBJ1-1	few	.	TRBV4-2	14
TGTGCCAGCAGTTCCCGGGGCACGGGGCCCCAGCATTTT	CASSSRGTGPQHF	TRBJ1-5	.	.	TRBV28	13
TGTGCCAGCAGCCTCTGGACGGGAGGATTCTACAATGAGCAGTTCTTC	CASSLWTGGFYNEQFF	TRBJ2-1	.	TRBD2	TRBV7-9	16
TGTGCCAGCGTACGGGTTTGGAACACTGAAGCTTTCTTT	CASVRVWNTEAFF	TRBJ1-1	.	.	TRBV6-2/TRBV6-3	13
TGCAGTGCTAGTTCCGGTCCCTTGGGTAGACAGCCCCAGCATTTT	CSASSGPLGRQPQHF	TRBJ1-5	.	.	TRBV20-1	15
TGTGCCAGCGGGGGACTATCGGGAGCCGATACGCAGTATTTT	CASGGLSGADTQYF	TRBJ2-3	few	TRBD2	TRBV5-6	14
TGTGCCAGCTCACCCAGGGGGCTCGATCGGGCTTTCTTT	CASSPRGLDRAFF	TRBJ1-1	few	TRBD1	TRBV18	13
TGTGCCACCAGTGATGGGTCAGGGAGTTATGAGCAGTTCTTC	CATSDGSGSYEQFF	TRBJ2-1	few	.	TRBV24-1	14
TGTGCCAGCAGCCAGAATCCGGGACAGGGCGTTGGCGAGCAGTACTTC	CASSQNPGQGVGEQYF	TRBJ2-7	many	TRBD1	TRBV4-2	16
TGTGCCAGCAGCCGGTTGCCTCCGGAGAGCTCCTACAATGAGCAGTTCTTC	CASSRLPPESSYNEQFF	TRBJ2-1	.	.	TRBV7-2	17
TGTGCCAGCAGCACCGAAGTTCAGGATAGCAATCAGCCCCAGCATTTT	CASSTEVQDSNQPQHF	TRBJ1-5	.	.	TRBV5-5	16
TGCAGTGCCCCCCCAGACGGGGGCTACGAGCAGTACTTC	CSAPPDGGYEQYF	TRBJ2-7	many	.	TRBV20-1	13
TGTGCCAGCAGCTTAGCCGAGACAACCAACCAAGAGACCCAGTACTTC	CASSLAETTNQETQYF	TRBJ2-5	once	.	TRBV7-9	16
TGCAGTGCTAGTATCCCCGGGGCGAGCCCTCACGAGCAGTACTTC	CSASIPGASPHEQYF	TRBJ2-7	.	.	TRBV20-1	15
TGTGCCAGCAGCTTAGGGCCGGGACTGTACAATGAGCAGTTCTTC	CASSLGPGLYNEQFF	TRBJ2-1	few	.	TRBV7-2	15
TGCAGTGCTAGAGATTGGAGCTCCTACAATGAGCAGTACTTC	CSARDWSSYNEQYF	TRBJ2-7	.	.	TRBV20-1	14
TGTGCCATCAGTGAGTCGACTCGCAGGGAGAGCGAGCAGTACTTC	CAISESTRRESEQYF	TRBJ2-7	many	.	TRBV10-3	15
TGTGCTAGCAGTTTAACGTCTGGACAGCCCCAGCATTTT	CASSLTSGQPQHF	TRBJ1-5	many	.	TRBV12-3/TRBV12-4	13
TGCAGTGCTAGTTCTACGGACGAGCAGTACTTC	CSASSTDEQYF	TRBJ2-7	few	.	TRBV20-1	11
TGTGCCAGCAGCTTAGGGGCTCGGATGGGAGAGACCCAGTTCTTC	CASSLGARMGETQFF	TRBJ2-1	.	.	TRBV7-9	15
TGTGCCAGCAGCGAGAGTGGGAGTCCCCTCCACTTT	CASSESGSPLHF	TRBJ1-6	.	.	TRBV9	12
TGCAGCCCCTATGAAGCAGGTGAGCAGTTCTTC	CSPYEAGEQFF	TRBJ2-1	.	.	TRBV29-1	11
TGTGCCAACAGTTACTCAGCAGATACGCAGTATTTT	CANSYSADTQYF	TRBJ2-3	.	.	TRBV6-5	12
TGTGCCAGCAGCTTAGATCCGGGGAGTGAAAAACTGTTTTTT	CASSLDPGSEKLFF	TRBJ1-4	.	.	TRBV7-2	14
TGCAGTGCCAGTGGAGACAGTAGCACAGATACGCAGTATTTT	CSASGDSSTDTQYF	TRBJ2-3	few	.	TRBV20-1	14
TGTGCCAGCAGCCCGGGACATTTAAACCCATCCGAGCAGTACTTC	CASSPGHLNPSEQYF	TRBJ2-7	many	.	TRBV4-2	15
TGTGCCAGCAGTTTACAGACTAGCGGGGATTCCTACAATGAGCAGTTCTTC	CASSLQTSGDSYNEQFF	TRBJ2-1	many	TRBD2	TRBV12-3/TRBV12-4	17
TGTGCCAGTAAGCGCGGGGGTGGCCCCTACTACGAGCAGTACTTC	CASKRGGGPYYEQYF	TRBJ2-7	.	TRBD2	TRBV19	15
TGCGCCAGCAGCTCCTGGGAGGCAGGGGAGGAGACCCAGTACTTC	CASSSWEAGEETQYF	TRBJ2-5	.	.	TRBV5-1	15
TGTGCCAGCAGCTTGTGGACAAACTATGGCTACACCTTC	CASSLWTNYGYTF	TRBJ1-2	many	.	TRBV7-2	13
TGTGCCAGCAGTTCCCCCGCGGATGGCTACACCTTC	CASSSPADGYTF	TRBJ1-2	.	.	TRBV28	12
TGTGCCAGCGCTACCGGGGCCGAAGAGACCCAGTACTTC	CASATGAEETQYF	TRBJ2-5	few	.	TRBV6-5	13
TGCGCCAGCAGCGTCCTGGGGCTCAGTGAAAAACTGTTTTTT	CASSVLGLSEKLFF	TRBJ1-4	.	.	TRBV5-1	14